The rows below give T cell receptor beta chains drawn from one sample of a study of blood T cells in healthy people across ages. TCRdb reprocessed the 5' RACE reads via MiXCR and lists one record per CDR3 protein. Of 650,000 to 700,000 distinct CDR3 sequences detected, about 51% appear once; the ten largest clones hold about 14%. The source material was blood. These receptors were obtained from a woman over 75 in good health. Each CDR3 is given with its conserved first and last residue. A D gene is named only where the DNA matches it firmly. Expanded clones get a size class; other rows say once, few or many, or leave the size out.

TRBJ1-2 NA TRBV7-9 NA TGTGCCAGCAGCGTAGAGGGAGGGATCGGCTACACCTTC CASSVEGGIGYTF
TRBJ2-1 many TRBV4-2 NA TGTGCCAGCAGCCAAGGCTATGAGCAGTTCTTC CASSQGYEQFF
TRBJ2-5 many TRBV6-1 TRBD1 TGTGCCAGCAGTGCCCCTGAACAGGGGGAGCTGGCCCAGTACTTC CASSAPEQGELAQYF
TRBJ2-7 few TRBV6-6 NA TGTGCCAGCAGTTACGACGTTTACTCCTACAATGAGCAGTACTTC CASSYDVYSYNEQYF
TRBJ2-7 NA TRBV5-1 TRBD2 TGCGCCAGCAGCTCGACTAGCGGGAGCCCATACTACGAGCAGTACTTC CASSSTSGSPYYEQYF
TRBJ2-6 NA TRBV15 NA TGTGCCACCAGCAGAGAACAGAACTCGTTTTCTGGGGCCAACGTCCTGACTTTC CATSREQNSFSGANVLTF
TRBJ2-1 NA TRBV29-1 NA TGCAGCGTTGTTCCGGATCCGGGACATATCAATGAGCAGTTCTTC CSVVPDPGHINEQFF
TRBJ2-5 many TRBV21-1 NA TGTGCCAGCTACAACACAGGGGTCTACCAAGAGACCCAGTACTTC CASYNTGVYQETQYF
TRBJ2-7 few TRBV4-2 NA TGTGCCAGCAGCCAAGAAAGGGCCTCCTACGAGCAGTACTTC CASSQERASYEQYF
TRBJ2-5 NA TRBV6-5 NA TGTGCCAGCAGTTACGAGGCGACCCAGTACTTC CASSYEATQYF
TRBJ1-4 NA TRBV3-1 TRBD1 TGTGCCAGCAGCGCCCGACAGGGGAATGAAAAACTGTTTTTT CASSARQGNEKLFF
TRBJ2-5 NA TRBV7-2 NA TGTGCCAGCAGCCTACAGGGTTGGGAAGAGACCCAGTACTTC CASSLQGWEETQYF
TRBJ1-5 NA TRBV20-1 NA TGCAGTGCCCCCGGCGAGGGGGGCCAGCCCCGGCATTTT CSAPGEGGQPRHF
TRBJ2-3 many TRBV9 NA TGTGCCAGCAGCCTACGAGGGGGAGATACGCAGTATTTT CASSLRGGDTQYF
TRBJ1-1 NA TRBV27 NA TGTGCCAGCACCACTGGCGCGGGGGGGGACACTGAAGCTTTCTTT CASTTGAGGDTEAFF
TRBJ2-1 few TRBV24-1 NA TGTGCCACCAGTGACTTAAAAACTGGGACCCCCGGTAGGGACAATGAGCAGTTCTTC CATSDLKTGTPGRDNEQFF
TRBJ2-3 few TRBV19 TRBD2 TGTGCCAGTAGTACGATTCGGGGGGGCCCAGATACGCAGTATTTT CASSTIRGGPDTQYF
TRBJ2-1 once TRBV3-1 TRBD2 TGTGCCACTCAGGGGAGCGCGGGGGGGTCCTACAATGAGCAGTTCTTC CATQGSAGGSYNEQFF
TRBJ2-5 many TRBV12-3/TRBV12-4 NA TGTGCCAGCAGCCAGACTAGGAAAGAGACCCAGTACTTC CASSQTRKETQYF
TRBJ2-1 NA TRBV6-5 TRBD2 TGTGCCAGCAGCCGAGGGACTAGCGGGAGGGCCAAGGAGCAGTTCTTC CASSRGTSGRAKEQFF
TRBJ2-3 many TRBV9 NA TGTGCCAGCAGCGTTTCTAGCCGTACAGATACGCAGTATTTT CASSVSSRTDTQYF
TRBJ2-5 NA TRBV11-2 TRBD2 TGTGCCAGCAGCTCCCCCACTAGCGGGGGGGAGGAAGAGACCCAGTACTTC CASSSPTSGGEEETQYF
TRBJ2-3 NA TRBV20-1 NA TGCAGTGCGGGGATACGGGACACAGATACGCAGTATTTT CSAGIRDTDTQYF
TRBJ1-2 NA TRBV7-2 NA TGTGCCAGCAGCTTAGCGGGGGGCGCTTCTTACTATGGCTACACCTTC CASSLAGGASYYGYTF
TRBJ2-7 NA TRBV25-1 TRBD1 TGTGCCAGCAGTCCCGACAGGGGGGGACTGGGCGAGCAGTACTTC CASSPDRGGLGEQYF
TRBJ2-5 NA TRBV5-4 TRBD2 TGTGCCAGCAGCTTGGGGGTGACTAGCGGGCGGGGGACCCAGTACTTC CASSLGVTSGRGTQYF
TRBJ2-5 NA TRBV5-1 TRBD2 TGCGCCAGCAGCCCGAAGCGCACGCGGGAGGGCCGCGAGACCCAGTACTTC CASSPKRTREGRETQYF
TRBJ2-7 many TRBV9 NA TGTGCCAGCAGCGTCGGCTACCTGGGGGAGCAGTACTTC CASSVGYLGEQYF
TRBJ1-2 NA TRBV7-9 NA TGTGCCAGCAGCTTGGAGAATCGGGATGGCTACACCTTC CASSLENRDGYTF
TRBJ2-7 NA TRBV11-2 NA TGTGCCAGCAGCTTAGATCCCGGGGGAGGCTACGAGCAGTACTTC CASSLDPGGGYEQYF
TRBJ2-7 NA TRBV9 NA TGTGCCAGCAGCGCGTCGGTGCGAGACGAGCAGTACTTC CASSASVRDEQYF